A few counts support the clone carrying this TCR beta chain. The V gene's germline CDR1 is SGHTA and CDR2 FQGNSA. Trimming took 5 bases from V and 0 from J; bases not matched to a gene: 12. There are 18 residues in the CDR3. In the original processing: Nucleated cell number was recorded as an estimate derived from reference gene primer amplification. The table came from immunoSEQ multiplex PCR; TCRdb's copy has only in-frame clones and leaves some out. V, J and clone size are those of that table, while D and trimming were read from the DNA. This sample yields about 150,000 clones, of which about 85% are seen a single time; around 8.1% belongs to the top ten. This sample stems from a study of blood T cell repertoires in COVID-19. The overall study: Sources were T cells, B-cell-depleted T cells, or PBMCs; the material itself was cDNA or gDNA.

The V call is TRBV7-2, the J call TRBJ1-1; 10 bases match TRBD1. This sequence was found in a woman aged 55-75 years with COVID-19, enrolled during active disease. Sequencing was carried out using peripheral blood. CDR3 nucleotides: TGTGCCAGCAGCATACATCCGGGACAGGGGAGCATGAACACTGAAGCTTTCTTT. This sequence encodes CASSIHPGQGSMNTEAFF. The full variable domain, its missing parts supplied by reference TRBV7-2 and TRBJ1-1, is GAGVSQSPSNKVTEKGKDVELRCDPISGHTALYWYRQSLGQGLEFLIYFQGNSAPDKSGLPSDRFSAERTGGSVSTLTIQRTQQEDSAVYLCASSIHPGQGSMNTEAFFGQGTRLTVV.